Presented here are 28 T cell receptor beta chains from one specimen sequenced in a study of T cells in women clearing cervical HPV infection. Using immunoSEQ multiplex PCR, the repertoire was profiled, and TCRdb retains in-frame clones only, with some absent. The sample holds approximately 40,000 clones. Sequences were obtained from blood buffy coat. Receptor source: a woman between 18 and 70 years old with a cervical HPV16 infection that either progressed to CIN3+ or cleared (not recorded which).

Turning to this clone: The read falls 3 residues short of the CDR3 end, and the missing part is taken from the germline J gene. V gene TRBV5-1 combines with J gene TRBJ1-4; TRBD1 matches 10 bases. The CDR3 sequence is 14 residues long. Per germline, CDR1 SGHRS and CDR2 YFSETQ. Trimming removed 4 bases from V and 8 bases from J; junction bases left unmatched: 5. This CDR3 is CASSPGQGREKLFF. CDR3 DNA (partial): TGCGCCAGCAGCCCGGGACAGGGGAGGGAAAAA. The variable domain in full, with the rest retrieved from reference TRBV5-1 and TRBJ1-4, is KAGVTQTPRYLIKTRGQQVTLSCSPISGHRSVSWYQQTPGQGLQFLFEYFSETQRNKGNFPGRFSGRQFSNSRSEMNVSTLELGDSALYLCASSPGQGREKLFFGSGTQLSVL.

As regards this clone: The read gets to within 3 residues of the CDR3 end, and the germline J gene fills in the rest. The rearrangement links TRBV7-2 to TRBJ1-5; TRBD1 aligns across 7 bases. This CDR3 is built from 14 residues. Germline V gives CDR1 SGHTA, CDR2 FQGNSA. V lost 5 bases and J lost 4; bases outside the gene matches: 5. The sequenced part of the CDR3 DNA is TGTGCCAGCAGCGTGGGACAGCCTAATCAGCCC. As protein: CASSVGQPNQP. The whole CDR3 region reads CASSVGQPNQPQHF.

Turning to this clone: The CDR3 end falls 3 residues outside the read, so it is completed with the germline J gene. The V gene is TRBV2, the J gene TRBJ1-2; tentatively, D is TRBD1 (5 bases). Trimming cost V 4 bases and J 6 bases, with 15 bases left between them. The CDR3 is 14 amino acids. Looked up from germline, CDR1 is SNHLY and CDR2 is FYNNEI. The CDR3 here is CASSGGRGVDGYTF. The DNA read from the CDR3 is TGTGCCAGCAGTGGTGGGAGGGGTGTGGATGGC.

In regard to this clone: The CDR3 end lies 3 residues beyond the end of the read and is filled in from the germline J gene. The chain carries TRBV20-1 and TRBJ1-5; possibly TRBD1 for D (6 bases). Germline loops: CDR1 DFQATT, CDR2 SNEGSKA (reference sequence). The V gene lost 3 bases and the J gene lost 5 bases, with 8 bases spanning the gap. This CDR3 is 12 amino acids long. The sequenced part of the CDR3 DNA is TGCAGTGCTAGGAAGGGGGATCAGCCC. Translation gives CSARKGDQP. The full CDR3 reads CSARKGDQPQHF.

Comment on this clone: With the read ending 3 residues before the CDR3 end, the germline J gene is used to fill in that end. The V call is TRBV19, the J call TRBJ1-1; D ambiguous. Germline V gene data show CDR1 as LNHDA and CDR2 as SQIVND (reference sequence). The ends were cut back, 1 base at V and 1 base at J, with 7 bases in the middle. There are 14 residues in the CDR3. The CDR3 region is CASSIGTANTEAFF. The part of the CDR3 DNA that was read is TGTGCCAGTAGTATAGGGACTGCGAACACTGAA.

On this clone itself: The read finishes 3 residues shy of the CDR3 end, and the germline J gene is used to complete it. The chain couples TRBV9 to TRBJ2-7; a weak D match, TRBD1 (6 bases). Germline V CDR1 and CDR2: SGDLS, YYNGEE. Trimming cost V 5 bases and J 1 base, with 13 bases left between them. CDR3 length: 14 amino acids. The CDR3 reads CASRGGQSSYEQYF. The CDR3 bases that were read are TGTGCCAGCAGGGGTGGACAGTCGTCCTACGAG.

In regard to this clone: The missing CDR3 end, 3 residues past where the read stops, is filled in from the germline J gene. This rearrangement joins TRBV7-2 to TRBJ1-2, with D hard to call. Germline-derived CDR1 and CDR2 are SGHTA and FQGNSA. The CDR3 is 12 residues long. Trimming took 1 base from V and 4 from J, leaving 4 bases between them. Partial CDR3 DNA: TGTGCCAGCAGCTTAGGAGGCTATGGC. This encodes CASSLGGYG. The whole CDR3 protein reads CASSLGGYGYTF.

With regard to this clone: The read ends 3 residues before the CDR3 terminus; that terminus is restored from the germline J gene. The chain has TRBV12-5 and TRBJ1-1, with D tentatively TRBD1 (5 bases). CDR1 LGHNT and CDR2 FRNRAP come from the germline V gene. Trimming left V 5 bases short and J 5 bases short, with 18 bases between. The CDR3 runs 15 residues. This CDR3 is CASGLGGARDTEAFF. The sequenced part of the CDR3 DNA is TGTGCTAGTGGTCTCGGCGGGGCGAGGGATACTGAA.

Concerning this clone: The sequenced fragment ends 3 residues before the CDR3 boundary, so the rest is inferred from the germline J gene. J is TRBJ2-2 and V is TRBV20-1, with D perhaps given as TRBD1 or TRBD2 (5 bases each). V shed 1 base and J shed 4 bases, with 16 bases lying between them. CDR1 and CDR2 (germline): DFQATT, SNEGSKA (reference sequence). This CDR3 is 16 amino acids long. The CDR3 bases that were read are TGCAGTGCTAGAGGAGGGGAAGGTGGGGCCACCGGGGAG. It encodes CSARGGEGGATGE. The entire CDR3 sequence reads CSARGGEGGATGELFF.

Concerning this clone: The read ends 3 residues shy of where the CDR3 ends; the end is completed using the germline J gene. The J gene is TRBJ1-2, the V gene TRBV13; TRBD1 is a possible D gene (6 bases). Deletions cut 5 bases from V and 2 bases from J, with 12 bases between. CDR1 is PRHDT and CDR2 is FYEKMQ in the germline V gene (reference sequence). This CDR3 contains 14 residues. CDR3 residues: CASSPDRSNYGYTF. CDR3 DNA, as far as it was read: TGTGCCAGCAGCCCGGACAGATCAAACTATGGC.

The part of the CDR3 DNA that was read is TGCAGCGTTGTAGTCAGCGAGGGGTCGTACGAG. It yields the protein CSVVVSEGSYE. In full, the CDR3 reads CSVVVSEGSYEQYF. The chain carries TRBV29-1 and TRBJ2-7, with D perhaps matching TRBD1 or TRBD2 (5 bases each). The read terminates 3 residues ahead of where the CDR3 ends, so the germline J gene completes it. The CDR3 totals 14 residues. Germline CDR1 is SQVTM and CDR2 is ANQGSEA. Trimming took 4 bases from V and 4 from J, leaving 17 bases between them.

Points on this clone: The read comes to an end 3 residues before the CDR3 does, leaving the germline J gene to fill in the end. V and J are TRBV7-9 and TRBJ2-5; 8 bases are a match to TRBD1. Germline assignment: CDR1 SEHNR and CDR2 FQNEAQ (reference sequence). Unmatched junction bases numbered 7, after V lost 5 bases and J lost 5 bases. The CDR3 covers 14 residues. The sequenced part of the CDR3 DNA is TGTGCCAGCAGCCCTAGCACAGGGGGGGAGACC. This translates into CASSPSTGGET. The complete CDR3 protein is CASSPSTGGETQYF.

A remark on this clone: Read coverage stops 3 residues before the CDR3 terminus; the germline J gene supplies the remainder. The V and J genes are TRBV28 and TRBJ1-2, with a possible D match to TRBD1 (6 bases). V was pared by 4 bases and J by 2 bases, with 14 bases between. The CDR3 spans 15 residues. Germline-derived CDR1 and CDR2 are MDHEN and SYDVKM. Partial CDR3 DNA: TGTGCCAGCAGTTCCGGACAGTCAAAAAACTATGGC. Translation gives CASSSGQSKNYG. The entire CDR3 protein is CASSSGQSKNYGYTF.

To note about this clone: The read finishes 3 residues shy of the CDR3 end, and the germline J gene is used to complete it. This chain uses TRBV19 with TRBJ2-1, with 8 nucleotides matching TRBD2. With V trimmed by 3 bases and J by 3 bases, 4 bases remained unmatched. This CDR3 is built from 15 residues. Germline CDR1 reads LNHDA; CDR2 reads SQIVND (reference sequence). The covered CDR3 bases are TGTGCCAGTAGTATCATCAGCGGGGGCTACAATGAG. This codes for CASSIISGGYNE. The whole CDR3 region reads CASSIISGGYNEQFF.

The CDR3 is CASRETGSSYNEQFF. The part of the CDR3 DNA that was read is TGCGCCAGCAGGGAGACAGGGAGCTCCTACAATGAG. The genes are TRBV5-1 and TRBJ2-1, with TRBD1 matching over 7 bases. With the read ending 3 residues before the CDR3 end, the germline J gene is used to fill in that end. CDR1 is SGHRS and CDR2 is YFSETQ in the germline V gene. The V segment lost 5 bases and the J segment 0 bases; nucleotides outside the gene matches: 5. The CDR3 totals 15 residues.

Details on this clone: The sequence runs out 3 residues before the end of the CDR3; the remainder is reconstructed from the germline J gene. This chain connects TRBV2 to TRBJ2-2; 16 bases match TRBD2. The CDR3 sequence is 19 residues long. V was clipped by 6 bases and J by 4 bases; unmatched bases: 11. Germline-derived CDR1 and CDR2 are SNHLY and FYNNEI. The CDR3 DNA, read in part, is TGTGCCAGCAGGCCTCCGGGACTAGCGGGGGGGCCGAGCACCGGGGAG. This gives the protein CASRPPGLAGGPSTGE. The whole CDR3 region reads CASRPPGLAGGPSTGELFF.

Turning to this clone: The read is 3 residues too short to cover the CDR3 end, so that end is filled in from the germline J gene. The chain has TRBV20-1 and TRBJ2-1, with D possibly called TRBD1 or TRBD2 (5 bases each). The V gene's germline CDR1 is DFQATT and CDR2 SNEGSKA (reference sequence). Trimming took 3 bases from V and 7 from J, leaving 16 bases between them. The CDR3 has 14 residues. Partial CDR3 DNA: TGCAGTGCTAGTAGCAGGGCCGAGGGGAATGAG. Translation: CSASSRAEGNE. The whole CDR3 sequence reads CSASSRAEGNEQFF.

Incomplete CDR3 DNA: TGTGCCAGCAGTGACTCGGGCGCCTCCGAG. Encoded protein: CASSDSGASE. The CDR3 in full is CASSDSGASEQYF. V gene TRBV6-4 combines with J gene TRBJ2-7; D is unresolved. Read sequence stops 3 residues before the CDR3 end, and the germline J gene provides the missing end. Germline values: CDR1 MRHNA, CDR2 SNTAGT. There are 13 residues in the CDR3. The V end was cut by 0 bases, the J end by 6 bases, with 9 bases between.

CDR3 bases read: TGTGCCAGCAGTGGGGACAGGGGGTCCCTTTATGGC. This gives the protein CASSGDRGSLYG. The CDR3 in full is CASSGDRGSLYGYTF. This chain connects TRBV2 to TRBJ1-2, with 11 positions matching TRBD1. Read sequence stops 3 residues before the CDR3 end, and the germline J gene provides the missing end. Trimming removed 4 bases from V and 5 bases from J; junction bases left unmatched: 6. From germline, CDR1 is SNHLY and CDR2 FYNNEI. The CDR3 is made up of 15 amino acids.

With respect to this clone: The read halts 3 residues ahead of the CDR3 end, with the missing end drawn from the germline J gene. The gene calls are TRBV20-1 and TRBJ2-1, with 7 positions matching TRBD2. The J segment lost 5 bases and the V segment lost 3 bases, leaving 7 bases of the junction unmatched. This CDR3 comprises 14 residues. In germline, CDR1 is DFQATT, CDR2 SNEGSKA (reference sequence). The CDR3 reads CSASPAGVDNEQFF. Partial CDR3 DNA: TGCAGTGCTAGTCCCGCGGGAGTCGACAATGAG.

In the case of this clone: Read coverage stops 3 residues before the CDR3 terminus; the germline J gene supplies the remainder. The chain carries TRBV7-7 and TRBJ2-2, with 11 bases aligning to TRBD1. With 3 bases clipped from V and 4 bases from J, the junction kept 1 base outside the gene matches. Germline V CDR1 and CDR2: SSHAT, FNYEAQ (reference sequence). The length of the CDR3 is 15 residues. CDR3 DNA (partial): TGTGCCAGCAGCTTTGGGACAGGGGGCACCGGGGAG. Translated, it gives CASSFGTGGTGE. The CDR3 reads in full as CASSFGTGGTGELFF.

On this clone itself: The CDR3 goes on 3 residues after the read ends, and that part is filled in from the germline J gene. V gene TRBV19 combines with J gene TRBJ2-7; D possibly corresponds to TRBD1 (6 bases). Germline CDR1 and CDR2: LNHDA and SQIVND (reference sequence). This CDR3 contains 14 residues. V was clipped by 2 bases and J by 3 bases, with 11 bases between them. The covered CDR3 bases are TGTGCCAGTAGTATATTGCAGGGGAACTACGAG. It is translated as CASSILQGNYE. The entire CDR3 reads CASSILQGNYEQYF.

Comment on this clone: The read finishes 3 residues shy of the CDR3 end, and the germline J gene is used to complete it. In the same sample, other DNA sequences code for this CDR3. The J gene is TRBJ1-6, the V gene TRBV7-6, with D tentatively TRBD1 (6 bases). CDR1 and CDR2 (germline): SGHVS, FNYEAQ. V was cut by 1 base and J by 4 bases, with 8 bases left in between. The CDR3 totals 15 residues. Incomplete CDR3 DNA: TGTGCCAGCAGCTTAGGGGGGCCTTATAATTCACCC. Translated: CASSLGGPYNSP. The complete CDR3 protein is CASSLGGPYNSPLHF. Full variable domain (missing parts from reference TRBV7-6 and TRBJ1-6): GAGVSQSPRYKVTKRGQDVALRCDPISGHVSLYWYRQALGQGPEFLTYFNYEAQQDKSGLPNDRFSAERPEGSISTLTIQRTEQRDSAMYRCASSLGGPYNSPLHFGNGTRLTVT.

About this clone itself: The CDR3 is cut off 3 residues early in the read; its end comes from the germline J gene. The chain has TRBV2 and TRBJ2-1, with a tentative D call TRBD1 (6 bases). Trimming shortened V by 4 bases and J by 6 bases, and 10 bases separated the two germline ends. The CDR3 runs to 13 residues. Germline CDR1 is SNHLY and CDR2 is FYNNEI. CDR3 bases read: TGTGCCAGCAGTGTGGGCAGGGGCAATGAG. This sequence encodes CASSVGRGNE. The entire CDR3 is CASSVGRGNEQFF. Together with reference TRBV2 and TRBJ2-1, the CDR3 gives the full variable domain: EPEVTQTPSHQVTQMGQEVILRCVPISNHLYFYWYRQILGQKVEFLVSFYNNEISEKSEIFDDQFSVERPDGSNFTLKIRSTKLEDSAMYFCASSVGRGNEQFFGPGTRLTVL.

In regard to this clone: Read data end 3 residues before the CDR3 end; the end is taken from the germline J gene. The chain carries TRBV28 and TRBJ1-6; possible D gene TRBD1, 5 bases. The germline V and J ends were trimmed by 11 bases and 9 bases, with 17 bases remaining between them. CDR1 and CDR2 from the germline V gene are MDHEN and SYDVKM. CDR3 length: 13 amino acids. The DNA read from the CDR3 is TGTGCCTCGGCGGGGGACTTAAGTTCACCC. Protein product: CASAGDLSSP. The whole CDR3 sequence is CASAGDLSSPLHF.

Concerning this clone itself: The read is 3 residues too short to cover the CDR3 end, so that end is filled in from the germline J gene. V gene TRBV7-9 combines with J gene TRBJ2-2, with D unresolved. This CDR3 contains 13 residues. Germline V lookup: CDR1 SEHNR, CDR2 FQNEAQ (reference sequence). V lost 8 bases and J lost 7, with 14 bases in between. The CDR3 bases that were read are TGTGCCAGCCGGTTGGGCGCGAACGGGGAG. It specifies CASRLGANGE. The complete CDR3 reads CASRLGANGELFF.

A note on this clone: At one end, the junction sequence differs from germline, possibly due to a read error. The read stops 3 residues short of the end of the CDR3; the missing end is completed from the germline J gene. The chain is built from TRBV2 and TRBJ1-6; D ambiguous. This CDR3 spans 13 amino acids. The germline V gene encodes CDR1 SNHLY and CDR2 FYNNEI. CDR3 DNA (partial): TGTGCCAGCAGAGAAGGTTGGCATTCACCC. Amino acids: CASREGWHSP. The full CDR3 protein reads CASREGWHSPLHF.

Remarks on this clone: The CDR3 goes on 3 residues after the read ends, and that part is filled in from the germline J gene. This rearrangement joins TRBV20-1 to TRBJ1-1; D gene unclear. In germline, CDR1 is DFQATT, CDR2 SNEGSKA (reference sequence). Deletions cut 0 bases from V and 0 bases from J, with 8 bases between. CDR3 length equals 14 residues. The CDR3 region is CSARDYQVNTEAFF. CDR3 DNA, as far as it was read: TGCAGTGCTAGAGATTACCAGGTGAACACTGAA.